This T cell receptor beta chain was recorded in a study of regulatory T cells in long-lasting Graves disease. According to the study, TCR beta libraries were built with iRepertoire HTBI primers and CDR3-region Arm-PCR. Via MiXCR, TCRdb re-called the multiplex PCR reads, giving one row per CDR3 protein. Counted here are around 430,000 distinct CDR3 sequences, less than 25% occurring once; the ten biggest clones make up roughly 14%. Time point defined: persistent/refractory GD, antithyroid drugs over 5 years with positive TRAb. Extracted RNA from PBMCs served as the source of the TCR library. Many counts were recorded for this clonotype. V trimming: 6 bases; J trimming: 7 bases; junction bases outside the gene matches: 10. Germline V lookup: CDR1 SGHTA, CDR2 FQGNSA. This CDR3 has 15 residues.

The chain joins TRBV7-2 to TRBJ2-5; 11 bases agree with TRBD2. This TCR came from a female donor with Graves disease. This material consisted of peripheral blood mononuclear cells (PBMCs), taken when the disease was refractory, from a patient treated with antithyroid drugs. The CDR3 DNA reads as TGTGCCAGCAGAAGGGATAGCGGGAGGGAGGGGACCCAGTACTTC. Encoded protein: CASRRDSGREGTQYF. The full variable domain, its missing parts supplied by reference TRBV7-2 and TRBJ2-5, is GAGVSQSPSNKVTEKGKDVELRCDPISGHTALYWYRQSLGQGLEFLIYFQGNSAPDKSGLPSDRFSAERTGGSVSTLTIQRTQQEDSAVYLCASRRDSGREGTQYFGPGTRLLVL.